The clone carrying this TCR beta chain was observed at least ten times. The data were obtained in a study of T-cell reconstitution after alpha-beta-depleted transplantation in children. Unique molecular identifiers tagged the TCRbeta library. TCRdb fed the PCR reads into MiXCR, producing one record per CDR3 protein. Here the sample spans about 240,000 distinct CDR3 sequences, about 12% being singletons. The TCR originated in a human donor who donated a stem cell graft to a child with acute lymphoblastic leukemia. The source was PBMCs from the stem cell graft donor, collected from the stem cell graft.

CDR3 sequence reads: CAARGSGPYEQYF. Here the CDR3 DNA reads TGTGCCGCCCGGGGCTCAGGGCCCTACGAGCAGTACTTC. The chain carries TRBV28 and TRBJ2-7; D is possibly TRBD1 or TRBD2 (5 bases each). The CDR3 runs to 13 residues. The germline CDR1 and CDR2 sequences are MDHEN and SYDVKM. The V end was cut by 11 bases, the J end by 2 bases, with 16 bases between.